This TCR beta chain is from a study of chemoradiotherapy in HPV16-positive cancers. Sequencing was performed with immunoSEQ multiplex PCR; in TCRdb, only in-frame clones are kept and a portion is missing. The table includes around 13,000 clones, 77% detected once. The CDR3 totals 16 residues. Trimming removed 0 bases from V and 3 bases from J, with 14 bases in between. Germline V gives CDR1 LNHNV, CDR2 YYDKDF (reference sequence). Notes on the study in general: Better recurrence-free survival went with HPV-responsive T-cell expansion in HPV16-positive patients. During treatment, candidate HPV-specific clones and E7-related motifs expanded in tumor. HPV-specific T cells were functionally defined from only a couple of HPV16-positive patients.

This clone was counted once. Its antigen is currently unknown. This clonotype originated in a human donor with HPV-associated anogenital cancer. V is TRBV15 and J is TRBJ1-1; D uncertain. The specimen was obtained from a patient who underwent chemoradiotherapy. The CDR3 bases are TGTGCCACCAGCAGAGATCCGTGGAAGAGGGACACTGAAGCTTTCTTT. Protein product: CATSRDPWKRDTEAFF.